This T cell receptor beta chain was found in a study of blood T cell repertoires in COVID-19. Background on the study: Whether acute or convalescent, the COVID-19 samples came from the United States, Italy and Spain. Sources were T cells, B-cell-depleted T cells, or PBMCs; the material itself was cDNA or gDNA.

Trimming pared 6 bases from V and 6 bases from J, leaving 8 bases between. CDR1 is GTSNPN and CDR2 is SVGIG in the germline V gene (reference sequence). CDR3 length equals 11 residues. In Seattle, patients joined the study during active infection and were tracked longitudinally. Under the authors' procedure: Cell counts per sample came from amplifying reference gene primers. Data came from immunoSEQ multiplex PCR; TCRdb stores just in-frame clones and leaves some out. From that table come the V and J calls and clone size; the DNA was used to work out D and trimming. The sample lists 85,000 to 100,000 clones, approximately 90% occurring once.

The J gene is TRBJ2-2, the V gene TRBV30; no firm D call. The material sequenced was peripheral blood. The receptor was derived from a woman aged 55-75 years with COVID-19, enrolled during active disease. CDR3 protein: CACAQPGELFF. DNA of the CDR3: TGTGCCTGCGCACAGCCCGGGGAGCTGTTTTTT. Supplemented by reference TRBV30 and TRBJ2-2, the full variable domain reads SQTIHQWPATLVQPVGSPLSLECTVEGTSNPNLYWYRQAAGRGLQLLFYSVGIGQISSEVPQNLSASRPQDRQFILSSKKLLLSDSGFYLCACAQPGELFFGEGSRLTVL.